These 8 T cell receptor beta chains were sequenced from one sample in a study of T cell responses to AZD1222 COVID-19 vaccine. Repertoires were generated with immunoSEQ multiplex PCR, while TCRdb's copy carries only in-frame clones and drops some. The sample has roughly 100,000 clones, more than 70% seen once. The sample in question was peripheral blood, obtained on day 0 of AZD1222 vaccination. The source is an adult in good health.

The chain couples TRBV5-4 to TRBJ1-2; 9 bases are a match to TRBD1. J was trimmed by 6 bases and V by 7 bases; bases with no gene match: 7. This CDR3 contains 13 residues. Germline V gene lookup returns CDR1 SGHNT and CDR2 YYREEE (reference sequence). The CDR3 reads CASAVDRGDGYTF. The CDR3 bases are TGTGCCAGCGCGGTGGACAGGGGTGATGGCTACACCTTC.

This rearrangement joins TRBV6-6 to TRBJ1-5; TRBD1 is a possible D gene (5 bases). CDR1 is MNHNY and CDR2 is SVGAGI in the germline V gene (reference sequence). This CDR3 region has 12 residues. DNA of the CDR3: TGTGCAGTGGGAGGGGGCAATCAGCCCCAGCATTTT. Protein product: CAVGGGNQPQHF.

This chain joins TRBV6-5 and TRBJ2-2; D is possibly TRBD1 (6 bases). The V end lost 7 bases, the J end lost 7 bases, and 13 bases lay between the germline ends. Germline lookup yields CDR1 MNHEY and CDR2 SVGAGI. The CDR3 length is 13 residues. CDR3 protein: CASKGGSGGELFF. CDR3 coding DNA: TGTGCCAGCAAAGGGGGAAGCGGCGGGGAGCTGTTTTTT.

The table lists this clone with a few counts. The rearrangement joins TRBV19 to TRBJ1-4; D is uncertain. Germline V CDR1 and CDR2: LNHDA, SQIVND (reference sequence). The CDR3 loop spans 11 amino acids. The V end lost 5 bases, the J end lost 14 bases, and 12 bases lay between the germline ends. The CDR3 region has the DNA TGTGCCAGTAGTGAAGACGGGAGTCTGTTTTTT. Its protein product is CASSEDGSLFF.

This clone was seen at least ten times. The chain uses TRBV5-1 and TRBJ1-1; D might be TRBD1 (6 bases). CDR1 is SGHRS, CDR2 YFSETQ, per germline. Trimming removed 3 bases from V and 4 bases from J, with 22 bases in between. CDR3 length equals 17 residues. This chain's CDR3 is CASSSGTKSTGSTEAFF. CDR3 in DNA: TGCGCCAGCAGCTCGGGTACTAAATCGACAGGATCCACTGAAGCTTTCTTT.

CDR3 loop: CASSLYTDTEAFF. In nucleotides, the CDR3 is TGTGCCAGCAGCCTTTACACGGACACTGAAGCTTTCTTT. This sequence joins TRBV4-2 and TRBJ1-1; the D is unclear. CDR3 length equals 13 residues. V shed 4 bases and J shed 3 bases, with 9 bases lying between them. Germline V gene data show CDR1 as LGHNA and CDR2 as YNFKEQ.

As for this clone: Other DNA sequences in the sample encode the same CDR3. The chain links TRBV29-1 to TRBJ1-2; 7 nucleotides line up with TRBD1. CDR3 size: 11 residues. Germline V gives CDR1 SQVTM, CDR2 ANQGSEA. The V segment lost 7 bases and the J segment 8 bases; nucleotides outside the gene matches: 7. The DNA of the CDR3 is TGCAGCGCCTTAGGGGGCGCGGGCTACACCTTC. The encoded protein is CSALGGAGYTF.

The count of this clone is one. The chain combines TRBV28 with TRBJ2-7; D unresolved. V shed 4 bases and J shed 8 bases, with 6 bases lying between them. The CDR3 is made up of 10 amino acids. Germline V lookup: CDR1 MDHEN, CDR2 SYDVKM. CDR3 protein: CASSSAKQYF. DNA for the CDR3: TGTGCCAGCAGTTCCGCGAAGCAGTACTTC.